This TCR beta chain came from a study of T cell repertoires in aging, cancer and after chemotherapy (dated by TCRdb to the late 2010s). About the investigation overall: Donors were distributed across six age groups ranging from 30 or younger to 70 or older, with at least three individuals included per group. In the hematological group, the paired samples taken before and after chemotherapy came from chronic lymphocytic leukemia patients who were treated with regimens based on fludarabine or bendamustine. The full dataset contained approximately 9.6 million TCR reads. To examine immunoaging and T cell reconstitution after chemotherapy, the study profiled TCR beta repertoires in peripheral blood from healthy donors and cancer patients. A cohort of 220 or so cancer patients (94 with hematological and approximately 120 with solid cancers) was assembled, and 100 or so healthy donors were included as a reference group. Findings and caveats that apply to the study as a whole: Significantly lower blood TCR diversity and higher clonality were observed in untreated patients with hematological or solid cancers than in age-matched healthy donors. In healthy donors, the decline in TCR diversity with age was mainly explained by loss of richness, whereas in cancer patients loss of evenness was also found to contribute. An increase in median generation probability over the chemotherapy interval was observed in both cancer cohorts, suggesting that the repertoire was reconstituted through rebound thymic output. According to the authors, the repertoire data do not permit conclusions about immunological memory after chemotherapy. Lymphoid organ infiltration was present in the hematological cancer patients, and this infiltration may itself impair thymic emigration or the expansion of peripheral T cells.

Instead of sorted cells or RNA, genomic DNA extracted from peripheral blood served as the source for amplifying TCR beta rearrangements. From the germline V gene (reference sequence), CDR1 is MNHNY and CDR2 is SVGAGI. Inclusive of the bounding cysteine and phenylalanine, the CDR3 is 16 residues long. Left in the record is the CDR3 DNA by itself, 48 bases read in frame from the first base. The germline V and J ends show losses of 0 bases and 6 bases respectively, and no gene match explains 3 bases of the junction. Rearranged TRB sequences spanning V, D and J segments were amplified by multiplex touch-down PCR using a mixed TRB-A/B primer pool. Illumina adapters and sample indices were attached to the amplicons in two consecutive PCR reactions using Phusion HS II polymerase. After gel purification with the NucleoSpin Gel and PCR Clean-up kit, the amplicons were checked using Qubit and an Agilent 2100 Bioanalyzer. Sequencing of the libraries was done on an Illumina MiSeq with paired-end, single-indexed 600-cycle runs. The authors processed their data as follows. MiXCR versions 2.12 and 3.0.5 were used to process TRB sequences. A clone was defined as each unique CDR3 nucleotide sequence, and only productive sequences supported by at least two reads were kept. Shannon diversity, evenness, clonality (one minus evenness), and alpha-parameterized diversity profiles from alpha 0 to 5 were included as repertoire metrics. The IGoR algorithm was used to calculate generation probabilities of clones in the paired pre- and post-chemotherapy samples. TCRdb's own reprocessing of the public reads used fastp at Q25 and MiXCR and kept productive beta chains. One record per CDR3 amino acid sequence lists the most common genes and DNA. The V and J calls and clone size come from TCRdb's table, not from the authors' own analysis. The sample table records thousands of distinct CDR3 sequences; more than 20% of these occur just once. The ten top clones hold around 13% of the sample.

The sample holds many counts of this clonotype. Its antigen is currently not known. No base quality values were provided; no much bigger clone lies one nucleotide off. Sequencing was carried out using blood. This clonotype originated in a human donor with a blood cancer. The donor label of this sample is uncertain. Here the chain combines TRBV6-6 and TRBJ1-5, and TRBD1 matches 12 of the central bases. The CDR3 loop reads CASSYSGQGASQPQHF. The nucleotide sequence reads as follows: TGTGCCAGCAGTTACTCGGGACAGGGGGCAAGTCAGCCCCAGCATTTT.